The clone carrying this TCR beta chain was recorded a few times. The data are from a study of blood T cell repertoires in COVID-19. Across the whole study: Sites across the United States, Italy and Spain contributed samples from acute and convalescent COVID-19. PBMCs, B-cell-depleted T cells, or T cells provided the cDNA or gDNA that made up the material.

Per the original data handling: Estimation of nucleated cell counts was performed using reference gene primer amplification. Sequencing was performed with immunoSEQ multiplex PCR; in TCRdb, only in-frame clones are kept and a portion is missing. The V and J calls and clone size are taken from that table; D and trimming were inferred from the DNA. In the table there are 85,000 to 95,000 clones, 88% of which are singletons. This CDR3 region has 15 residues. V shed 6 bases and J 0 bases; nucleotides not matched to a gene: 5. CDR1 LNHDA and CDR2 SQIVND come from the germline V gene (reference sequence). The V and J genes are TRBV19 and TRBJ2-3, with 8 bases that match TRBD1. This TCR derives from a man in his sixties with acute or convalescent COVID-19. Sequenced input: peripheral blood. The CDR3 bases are TGTGCCAGTAGAGCCCGGACAGGGAGCACAGATACGCAGTATTTT. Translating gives CASRARTGSTDTQYF.